The source of this T cell receptor (beta chain) is a study of blood T cell repertoires in COVID-19. The protocol was immunoSEQ multiplex PCR, while the TCRdb copy is restricted to in-frame clones and leaves out a portion. The sample lists 150,000 to 200,000 clones; approximately 84% were seen once. The CDR3 has 15 amino acids. The V end was cut by 2 bases, the J end by 4 bases, with 12 bases between. The sequencing sample was made of peripheral blood. The clonotype was recovered from a man aged 35-49 years who had recovered from COVID-19. The gene calls are TRBV23-1 and TRBJ2-1, with a weak D call TRBD2 (5 bases). TRBV23-1 is an ORF; its function is uncertain. The CDR3 sequence: CASSQEDGEYNEQFF. In DNA, the CDR3 is TGCGCCAGCAGTCAAGAAGACGGGGAGTACAATGAGCAGTTCTTC.